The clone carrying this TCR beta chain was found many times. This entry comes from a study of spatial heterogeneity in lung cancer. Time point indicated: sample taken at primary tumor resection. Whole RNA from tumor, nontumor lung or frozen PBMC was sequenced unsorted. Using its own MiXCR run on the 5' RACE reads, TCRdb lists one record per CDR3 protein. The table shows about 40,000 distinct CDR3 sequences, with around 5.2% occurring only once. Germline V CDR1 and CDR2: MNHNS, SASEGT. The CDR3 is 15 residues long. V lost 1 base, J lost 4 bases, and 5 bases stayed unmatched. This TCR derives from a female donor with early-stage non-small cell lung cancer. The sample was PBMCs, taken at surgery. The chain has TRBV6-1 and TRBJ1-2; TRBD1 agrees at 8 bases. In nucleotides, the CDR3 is TGTGCCAGCAGTGAAGACGACAGGGGCGGCTATGGCTACACCTTC. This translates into CASSEDDRGGYGYTF.